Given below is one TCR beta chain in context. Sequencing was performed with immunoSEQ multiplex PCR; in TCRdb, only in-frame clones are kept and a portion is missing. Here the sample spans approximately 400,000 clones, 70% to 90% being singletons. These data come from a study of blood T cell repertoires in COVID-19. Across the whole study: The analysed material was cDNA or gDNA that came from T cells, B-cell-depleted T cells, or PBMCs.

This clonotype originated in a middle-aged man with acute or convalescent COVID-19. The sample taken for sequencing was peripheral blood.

CDR3 DNA: TGTGCCAGCAGTTACTCGACAGGGACCGCTTTCTTT. It is translated as CASSYSTGTAFF. This rearrangement joins TRBV6-5 to TRBJ1-1; 7 positions agree with TRBD1. Germline V gives CDR1 MNHEY, CDR2 SVGAGI. The length of the CDR3 is 12 residues. Losses at the gene ends were 0 bases for V and 11 bases for J; bases not matched to a gene: 3.